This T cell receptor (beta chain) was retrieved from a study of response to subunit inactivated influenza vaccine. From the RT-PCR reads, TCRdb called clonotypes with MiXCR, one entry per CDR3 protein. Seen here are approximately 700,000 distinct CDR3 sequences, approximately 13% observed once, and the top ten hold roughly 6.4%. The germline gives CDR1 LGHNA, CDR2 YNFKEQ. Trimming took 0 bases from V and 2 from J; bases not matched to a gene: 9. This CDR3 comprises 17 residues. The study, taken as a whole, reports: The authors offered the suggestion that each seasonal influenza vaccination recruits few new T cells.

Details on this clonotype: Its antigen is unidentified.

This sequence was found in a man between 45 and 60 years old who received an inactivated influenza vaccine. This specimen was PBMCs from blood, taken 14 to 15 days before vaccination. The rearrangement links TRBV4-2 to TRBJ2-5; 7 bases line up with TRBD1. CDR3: CASSQDPRQGIQETQYF. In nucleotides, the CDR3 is TGTGCCAGCAGCCAAGATCCGAGACAGGGAATACAAGAGACCCAGTACTTC.